The clone carrying this T cell receptor beta chain was detected once. The antigen is not known. Measured with immunoSEQ multiplex PCR; TCRdb has only the in-frame clones, and not every one. The sample consists of about 110,000 clones, 70% to 90% of them appearing once. The entry originates in a study of T cell responses to AZD1222 COVID-19 vaccine. Per the germline V gene, CDR1 is SGHAT and CDR2 is FQNNGV. The CDR3 is made up of 14 amino acids. V shed 5 bases and J 7 bases; nucleotides not matched to a gene: 5. Whole-study findings and limits: Donors were largely white British and mainly female; clonal diversity was possibly underestimated.

Pooled samples include second doses given at about 4 or 12 weeks. The genes are TRBV11-2 and TRBJ1-4; 9 bases align to TRBD1. The sequenced sample was peripheral blood, obtained 28 days after the second AZD1222 dose. The sequence was collected from an adult who received the AZD1222 COVID-19 vaccine. In DNA, the CDR3 is TGTGCCAGCAGCAGACAGGGGGTTCTTGAAAAACTGTTTTTT. It encodes CASSRQGVLEKLFF. Drawing the rest from reference TRBV11-2 and TRBJ1-4, the complete variable domain is EAGVAQSPRYKIIEKRQSVAFWCNPISGHATLYWYQQILGQGPKLLIQFQNNGVVDDSQLPKDRFSAERLKGVDSTLKIQPAKLEDSAVYLCASSRQGVLEKLFFGSGTQLSVL.